This T cell receptor beta chain originates from a study of blood T cell repertoires in COVID-19. V lost 3 bases to trimming and J lost 6 bases, with 12 bases between them. This CDR3 region has 14 residues. CDR1 and CDR2 (germline): SGDLS, YYNGEE. Method: immunoSEQ multiplex PCR; TCRdb's copy keeps in-frame clones and lacks some. The sample consists of approximately 180,000 clones, more than 80% of them appearing once. The chain is built from TRBV9 and TRBJ1-4; D not certain. The origin of this receptor is a middle-aged man with acute or convalescent COVID-19. Sequencing used peripheral blood. In nucleotides, the CDR3 is TGTGCCAGCAGCGCAAGCCCATCTGATGAAAAACTGTTTTTT. Its translation is CASSASPSDEKLFF.